The 10 T cell receptor beta chains below were found in one sample sequenced in a study of T cells in Graves' hyperthyroidism and ophthalmopathy. The source material, RNA transcripts, was used to amplify TCR beta CDR3 regions. Researchers ran a first-round RT-PCR on the TCR CDR3 using the HTBI primer set. TCRdb recomputed calls from the multiplex PCR reads with MiXCR, one row per CDR3 protein. The repertoire holds 620,000 or so distinct CDR3 sequences, around 13% seen once, with 12% in the top ten. Sequenced input: blood. The source is a woman between 50 and 59 years old with Graves' ophthalmopathy.

This clonotype was detected a few times. The chain joins TRBV7-9 to TRBJ2-1; a possible D gene is TRBD1 (7 bases). Germline V CDR1 and CDR2: SEHNR, FQNEAQ (reference sequence). The V gene lost 0 bases and the J gene lost 2 bases, with 8 bases spanning the gap. CDR3 size: 15 residues. CDR3 protein: CASSLARGAYNEQFF. The CDR3, as DNA: TGTGCCAGCAGCTTAGCCAGGGGGGCCTACAATGAGCAGTTCTTC.

This clonotype was counted ten times or more. The rearrangement joins TRBV5-1 to TRBJ2-2; no definite D call. This CDR3 has 15 amino acids. The V gene lost 5 bases and the J gene lost 6 bases, with 17 bases spanning the gap. The germline V gene encodes CDR1 SGHRS and CDR2 YFSETQ. The CDR3 region has the DNA TGCGCCAGCAGGTATACCGCTACGGATTCCGGGGAGCTGTTTTTT. As protein: CASRYTATDSGELFF.

This clonotype appeared many times. This chain links TRBV2 with TRBJ1-6, with D tentatively TRBD1 (5 bases). V lost 6 bases and J lost 7, with 13 bases in between. From germline, CDR1 is SNHLY and CDR2 FYNNEI. This CDR3 is built from 14 residues. The CDR3 reads CASRTDSINSPLHF. The CDR3 DNA follows: TGTGCCAGCAGAACCGACAGCATAAATTCACCCCTCCACTTT. The full variable domain, completed using reference TRBV2 and TRBJ1-6, is EPEVTQTPSHQVTQMGQEVILRCVPISNHLYFYWYRQILGQKVEFLVSFYNNEISEKSEIFDDQFSVERPDGSNFTLKIRSTKLEDSAMYFCASRTDSINSPLHFGNGTRLTVT.

The sample holds many counts of this clonotype. The J gene is TRBJ2-1, the V gene TRBV6-2 or TRBV6-3, with 7 bases matching TRBD2. Per germline, CDR1 MNHEY and CDR2 SVGEGT. V lost 7 bases, J lost 2 bases, and 8 bases stayed unmatched. The CDR3 is 15 amino acids. The CDR3 nucleotides are TGTGCCAGCATCCATTCCGGGGGGACCTACAATGAGCAGTTCTTC. Translation: CASIHSGGTYNEQFF.

This clonotype was detected a few times. The chain is built from TRBV27 and TRBJ2-1; 11 bases line up with TRBD2. J was trimmed by 9 bases and V by 1 base; bases with no gene match: 2. CDR1 and CDR2 from the germline V gene are MNHEY and SMNVEV (reference sequence). There are 14 residues in the CDR3. In nucleotides, the CDR3 is TGTGCCAGCAGTTTATATGGGACTAGCGGTGAGCAGTTCTTC. The encoded protein is CASSLYGTSGEQFF.

There are many counts of this clonotype. The chain combines TRBV20-1 with TRBJ1-2; 9 bases fit TRBD1. This CDR3 contains 13 residues. The germline CDR1 and CDR2 sequences are DFQATT and SNEGSKA (reference sequence). V shed 5 bases and J 8 bases; nucleotides not matched to a gene: 9. Here the CDR3 DNA reads TGCAGTGCTGGGGACAGGGAATCGTGGGGCTACACCTTC. It is translated as CSAGDRESWGYTF.

With respect to this clonotype: A much larger clonotype is one base distant, so this may be a read error. This chain connects TRBV5-1 to TRBJ2-1, with 12 bases aligning to TRBD2. Looked up from germline, CDR1 is SGHRS and CDR2 is YFSETQ. This CDR3 contains 17 residues. CDR3: CASGPPRLAGEGNEQFF. CDR3 DNA: TGTGCCAGCGGCCCCCCTCGACTAGCGGGAGAGGGGAATGAGCAGTTCTTC.

The CDR3 here is CASREPGLAGGEDTDTQYF. As DNA, the CDR3 is TGTGCCAGCAGAGAGCCGGGACTAGCGGGAGGAGAGGACACAGATACGCAGTATTTT. The chain joins TRBV6-1 to TRBJ2-3, with 15 bases identical to TRBD2. The CDR3 extends over 19 amino acids. Trimming cost V 6 bases and J 2 bases; bases outside gene matches: 12. CDR1 and CDR2 (germline): MNHNS, SASEGT.

The rearrangement links TRBV19 to TRBJ2-3; D call uncertain. Between the trimmed V and J ends, which lost 3 bases and 0 bases, there was a span of 7 bases. Germline CDR1 is LNHDA and CDR2 is SQIVND (reference sequence). This CDR3 is 14 amino acids long. Here the CDR3 reads CASSIVASTDTQYF. The CDR3 DNA reads as TGTGCCAGTAGTATCGTGGCTAGCACAGATACGCAGTATTTT.

This clonotype occurred many times. V is TRBV12-3 or TRBV12-4 and J is TRBJ2-3, with D perhaps assigned TRBD1 or TRBD2 (5 bases each). This CDR3 is 17 amino acids long. The V and J ends lost 3 bases and 0 bases respectively, with 16 bases between them. The CDR3 nucleotides read TGTGCCAGCAGTTTGGCCGACAGCTGGGACAGCACAGATACGCAGTATTTT. It yields the protein CASSLADSWDSTDTQYF.